This entry lists 20 T cell receptor beta chains sequenced from one sample in a study of shared clonotypes between healthy human individuals. Method: immunoSEQ multiplex PCR; TCRdb's copy keeps in-frame clones and lacks some. The data show millions of clones, 85% to 95% seen once. The sequenced material came from naive CD4+ T cells sorted from blood. Subset meaning: CD45RA+ positively selected. The receptors shown here come from a man in his late teens or twenties in good health.

As for this clone: It may be a read error: a sequence one base away is much more abundant. Other DNA sequences in this sample translate to the same CDR3. The chain has TRBV11-2 and TRBJ2-5; D is uncertain. The CDR3 is 11 amino acids. Germline V gene data show CDR1 as SGHAT and CDR2 as FQNNGV. Trimming removed 1 base from V and 7 bases from J, with 4 bases in between. The CDR3: CASSLGGTQYF. The CDR3, as DNA: TGTGCCAGCAGCTTAGGGGGGACCCAGTACTTC.

This chain connects TRBV7-9 to TRBJ2-1; the D gene is possibly TRBD2 (5 bases). CDR1 and CDR2 (germline): SEHNR, FQNEAQ (reference sequence). The CDR3 consists of 14 residues. The V and J ends lost 3 bases and 6 bases respectively, with 12 bases between them. CDR3 in amino acids: CASSFNLGSNEQFF. The CDR3 nucleotides are TGTGCCAGCAGCTTTAATTTGGGGAGCAATGAGCAGTTCTTC.

The chain links TRBV5-6 to TRBJ2-2; D gene uncertain. CDR3 length equals 15 residues. CDR1 is SGHDT and CDR2 is YYEEEE in the germline V gene. V shed 1 base and J shed 0 bases, with 7 bases lying between them. CDR3: CASSLHPSNTGELFF. DNA of the CDR3: TGTGCCAGCAGCTTGCACCCATCGAACACCGGGGAGCTGTTTTTT.

This rearrangement joins TRBV7-2 to TRBJ2-7; no clear D. The germline gives CDR1 SGHTA, CDR2 FQGNSA. V gave up 2 bases and J gave up 2 bases, with 10 bases separating them. The CDR3 covers 14 residues. This CDR3 is CASSLSLLPYEQYF. The CDR3 nucleotides are TGTGCCAGCAGCTTATCACTACTCCCCTACGAGCAGTACTTC.

As for this clone: Within the sample, other DNA sequences also encode this same CDR3. This sequence joins TRBV5-1 and TRBJ2-3; no clear D gene. Germline V lookup: CDR1 SGHRS, CDR2 YFSETQ. Trimming took 0 bases from V and 0 from J, leaving 8 bases between them. The CDR3 sequence is 15 residues long. CDR3 DNA sequence: TGCGCCAGCAGCTTGGCCGGATCTAGCACAGATACGCAGTATTTT. It codes for CASSLAGSSTDTQYF. The full variable domain, in which reference TRBV5-1 and TRBJ2-3 provide the parts outside the CDR3, is KAGVTQTPRYLIKTRGQQVTLSCSPISGHRSVSWYQQTPGQGLQFLFEYFSETQRNKGNFPGRFSGRQFSNSRSEMNVSTLELGDSALYLCASSLAGSSTDTQYFGPGTRLTVL.

The V and J genes are TRBV11-2 and TRBJ1-1; possible D gene TRBD1, 6 bases. The length of the CDR3 is 16 residues. Germline-derived CDR1 and CDR2 are SGHAT and FQNNGV. Deletions cut 7 bases from V and 1 base from J, with 19 bases between. The CDR3 DNA sequence: TGTGCCAGCAACCCAGACGGGGGCGTATGGAACACTGAAGCTTTCTTT. Translated: CASNPDGGVWNTEAFF. The full variable domain, in which reference TRBV11-2 and TRBJ1-1 provide the parts outside the CDR3, is EAGVAQSPRYKIIEKRQSVAFWCNPISGHATLYWYQQILGQGPKLLIQFQNNGVVDDSQLPKDRFSAERLKGVDSTLKIQPAKLEDSAVYLCASNPDGGVWNTEAFFGQGTRLTVV.

In the case of this clone: The sample carries other DNA sequences with the same CDR3. J is TRBJ1-5 and V is TRBV12-5, with D uncertain. This CDR3 region has 12 residues. Trimming shortened V by 4 bases and J by 5 bases, and 6 bases separated the two germline ends. Germline loops: CDR1 LGHNT, CDR2 FRNRAP. CDR3 protein: CASGSDYQPQHF. The CDR3 coding sequence is TGTGCTAGTGGTTCGGACTATCAGCCCCAGCATTTT.

The J gene is TRBJ2-2, the V gene TRBV7-9, with D possibly TRBD1 on 6 matching bases. Trimming removed 7 bases at V and 4 bases at J, with 19 bases between. The CDR3 runs 16 residues. Germline CDR1 reads SEHNR; CDR2 reads FQNEAQ (reference sequence). CDR3: CASNNGGQKGTGELFF. The DNA of the CDR3 is TGTGCCAGCAATAATGGGGGACAAAAAGGCACCGGGGAGCTGTTTTTT.

The chain employs TRBV6-1 and TRBJ2-1; D is unclear. Germline CDR1 reads MNHNS; CDR2 reads SASEGT. The CDR3 is made up of 15 amino acids. The V end was cut by 0 bases, the J end by 2 bases, with 8 bases between. CDR3 loop: CASSEAFGPYNEQFF. The CDR3 coding sequence is TGTGCCAGCAGTGAAGCCTTCGGGCCCTACAATGAGCAGTTCTTC.

The chain couples TRBV5-6 to TRBJ1-5; tentatively, D is TRBD1 (6 bases). Germline CDR1 and CDR2: SGHDT and YYEEEE. The V end was cut by 0 bases, the J end by 7 bases, with 11 bases between. The CDR3 runs to 14 residues. The CDR3 sequence: CASSLAGVRQPQHF. The CDR3 nucleotides are TGTGCCAGCAGCTTGGCAGGGGTACGGCAGCCCCAGCATTTT.

This chain links TRBV11-2 with TRBJ1-2; no definite D call. Trimming stripped 5 bases from V and 8 bases from J, with 15 bases between. The CDR3 contains 13 residues. Germline CDR1 SGHAT, CDR2 FQNNGV. Here the CDR3 DNA reads TGTGCCAGCAGCCGTAGGGCGGGGTACGGCTACACCTTC. Amino acid sequence: CASSRRAGYGYTF. The full variable domain, with the rest looked up from reference TRBV11-2 and TRBJ1-2, is EAGVAQSPRYKIIEKRQSVAFWCNPISGHATLYWYQQILGQGPKLLIQFQNNGVVDDSQLPKDRFSAERLKGVDSTLKIQPAKLEDSAVYLCASSRRAGYGYTFGSGTRLTVV.

The genes are TRBV6-6 and TRBJ2-7; 8 bases match TRBD2. The CDR3 is 14 residues long. V lost 6 bases and J lost 0; bases outside the gene matches: 4. Germline V gene sequence: CDR1 MNHNY, CDR2 SVGAGI (reference sequence). The CDR3 protein is CASRSGTSSYEQYF. The CDR3 nucleotides read TGTGCCAGCAGATCCGGGACTAGCTCCTACGAGCAGTACTTC.

This rearrangement joins TRBV11-2 to TRBJ2-7; D might be TRBD2 (5 bases). V was clipped by 1 base and J by 4 bases, with 14 bases between them. The CDR3 totals 15 residues. From germline, CDR1 is SGHAT and CDR2 FQNNGV. The CDR3 nucleotides are TGTGCCAGCAGCTTAGGAGGGTCAGGAACATACGAGCAGTACTTC. Translation gives CASSLGGSGTYEQYF.

This chain connects TRBV7-2 to TRBJ2-1; D uncertain. The CDR3 is 16 amino acids. Trimming stripped 1 base from V and 2 bases from J, with 12 bases between. Germline V gene sequence: CDR1 SGHTA, CDR2 FQGNSA. This chain's CDR3 is CASSLGSTITYNEQFF. The CDR3 coding sequence is TGTGCCAGCAGCTTAGGATCGACGATTACCTACAATGAGCAGTTCTTC.

This clone was counted once. Other DNA sequences of this sample code for an identical CDR3. The V gene is TRBV5-1, the J gene TRBJ2-3, with 9 bases lining up with TRBD1. V lost 1 base, J lost 4 bases, and 1 base stayed unmatched. This CDR3 contains 14 residues. Germline loops: CDR1 SGHRS, CDR2 YFSETQ. CDR3 in amino acids: CASSLTGGPDTQYF. CDR3 sequence (DNA): TGCGCCAGCAGCTTGACAGGGGGCCCAGATACGCAGTATTTT. Supplemented by reference TRBV5-1 and TRBJ2-3, the full variable domain reads KAGVTQTPRYLIKTRGQQVTLSCSPISGHRSVSWYQQTPGQGLQFLFEYFSETQRNKGNFPGRFSGRQFSNSRSEMNVSTLELGDSALYLCASSLTGGPDTQYFGPGTRLTVL.

The chain is built from TRBV11-1 and TRBJ1-1; TRBD1 might be the D (5 bases). The CDR3 runs to 17 residues. V shed 1 base and J shed 5 bases, with 20 bases lying between them. Germline V gene sequence: CDR1 SGHAT, CDR2 FQDESV (reference sequence). The CDR3 DNA reads TGTGCCAGCAGCTTAGGAACGGGAAGAGGAGGGGTGACTGAAGCTTTCTTT. This sequence encodes CASSLGTGRGGVTEAFF.

J is TRBJ2-6 and V is TRBV6-6; D gene ambiguous. V lost 6 bases to trimming and J lost 3 bases, with 12 bases between them. In germline, CDR1 is MNHNY, CDR2 SVGAGI (reference sequence). The length of the CDR3 is 15 residues. The CDR3 DNA follows: TGTGCCAGCAGACCCAGATTTGGTGGGGCCAACGTCCTGACTTTC. Translated: CASRPRFGGANVLTF.

This clone has a single count. The chain recombines TRBV10-3 with TRBJ2-1; D is possibly TRBD1 (5 bases). The CDR3 runs 14 residues. Per germline, CDR1 ENHRY and CDR2 SYGVKD. The V and J ends lost 2 bases and 4 bases respectively, with 9 bases between them. CDR3 loop: CAISEGALYNEQFF. In nucleotides, the CDR3 is TGTGCCATCAGTGAGGGGGCACTTTACAATGAGCAGTTCTTC.

CDR3 nucleotides: TGCGCCAGCAGCCAAGGGCGGGGTAGCTCTGGAAACACCATATATTTT. Translating it yields CASSQGRGSSGNTIYF. The rearrangement links TRBV4-1 to TRBJ1-3; D remains ambiguous. Trimming cost V 1 base and J 0 bases, with 10 bases left between them. The CDR3 has 16 residues. CDR1 and CDR2 from the germline V gene are MGHRA and YSYEKL.

The table lists this clone with a count of one. The same CDR3 is also encoded by other DNA sequences in this sample. The V gene is TRBV18, the J gene TRBJ2-7; D ambiguous. V was pared by 2 bases and J by 0 bases, with 5 bases between. CDR1 and CDR2 from the germline V gene are KGHSH and LQKENI. The CDR3 runs 13 residues. Here the CDR3 DNA reads TGTGCCAGCTCACCAGCAAGCTCCTACGAGCAGTACTTC. It encodes CASSPASSYEQYF.